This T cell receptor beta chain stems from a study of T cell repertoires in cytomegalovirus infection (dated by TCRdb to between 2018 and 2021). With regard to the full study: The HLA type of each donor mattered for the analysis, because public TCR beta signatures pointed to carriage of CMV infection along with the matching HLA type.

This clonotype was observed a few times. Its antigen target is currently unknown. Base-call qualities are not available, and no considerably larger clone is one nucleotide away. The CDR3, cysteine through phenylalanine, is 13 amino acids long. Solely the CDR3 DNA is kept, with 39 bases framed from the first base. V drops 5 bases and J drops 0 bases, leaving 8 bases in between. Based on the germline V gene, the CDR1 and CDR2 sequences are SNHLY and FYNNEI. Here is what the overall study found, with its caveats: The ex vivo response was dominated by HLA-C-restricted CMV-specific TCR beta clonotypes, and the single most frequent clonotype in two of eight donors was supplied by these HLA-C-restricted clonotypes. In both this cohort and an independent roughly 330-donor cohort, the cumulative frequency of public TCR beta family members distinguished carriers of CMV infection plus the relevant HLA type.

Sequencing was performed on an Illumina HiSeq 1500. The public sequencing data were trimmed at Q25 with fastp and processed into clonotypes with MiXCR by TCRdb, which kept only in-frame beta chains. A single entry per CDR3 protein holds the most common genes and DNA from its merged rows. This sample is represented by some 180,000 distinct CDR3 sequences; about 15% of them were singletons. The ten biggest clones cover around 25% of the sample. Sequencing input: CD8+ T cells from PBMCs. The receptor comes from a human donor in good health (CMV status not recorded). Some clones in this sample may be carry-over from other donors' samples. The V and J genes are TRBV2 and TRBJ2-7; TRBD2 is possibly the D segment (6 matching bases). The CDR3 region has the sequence CASSPGGSYEQYF. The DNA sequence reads TGTGCCAGCAGTCCCGGGGGCTCCTACGAGCAGTACTTC. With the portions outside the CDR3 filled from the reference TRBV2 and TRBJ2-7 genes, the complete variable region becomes EPEVTQTPSHQVTQMGQEVILRCVPISNHLYFYWYRQILGQKVEFLVSFYNNEISEKSEIFDDQFSVERPDGSNFTLKIRSTKLEDSAMYFCASSPGGSYEQYFGPGTRLTVT.